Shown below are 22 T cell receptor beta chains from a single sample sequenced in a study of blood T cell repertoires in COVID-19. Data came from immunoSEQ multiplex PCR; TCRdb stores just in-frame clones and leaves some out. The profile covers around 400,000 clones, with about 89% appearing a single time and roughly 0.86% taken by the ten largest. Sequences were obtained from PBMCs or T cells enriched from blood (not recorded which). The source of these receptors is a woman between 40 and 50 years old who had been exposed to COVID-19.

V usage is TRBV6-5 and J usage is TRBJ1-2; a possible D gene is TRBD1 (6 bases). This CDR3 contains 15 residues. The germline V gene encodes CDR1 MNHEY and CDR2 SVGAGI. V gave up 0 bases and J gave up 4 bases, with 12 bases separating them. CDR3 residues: CASSYSTGHFYGYTF. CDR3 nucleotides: TGTGCCAGCAGTTACTCGACGGGACATTTCTATGGCTACACCTTC.

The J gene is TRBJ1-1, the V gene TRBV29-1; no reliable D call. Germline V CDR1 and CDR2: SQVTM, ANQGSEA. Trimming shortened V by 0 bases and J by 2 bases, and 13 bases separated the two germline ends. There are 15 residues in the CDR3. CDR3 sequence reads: CSVEDGSRGNTEAFF. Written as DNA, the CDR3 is TGCAGCGTTGAAGATGGGAGTCGGGGAAACACTGAAGCTTTCTTT.

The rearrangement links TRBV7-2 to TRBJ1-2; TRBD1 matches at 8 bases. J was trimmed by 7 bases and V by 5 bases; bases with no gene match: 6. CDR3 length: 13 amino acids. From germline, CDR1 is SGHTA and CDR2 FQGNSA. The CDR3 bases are TGTGCCAGCAGCCCGGACAGGGTGGGTGGCTACACCTTC. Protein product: CASSPDRVGGYTF.

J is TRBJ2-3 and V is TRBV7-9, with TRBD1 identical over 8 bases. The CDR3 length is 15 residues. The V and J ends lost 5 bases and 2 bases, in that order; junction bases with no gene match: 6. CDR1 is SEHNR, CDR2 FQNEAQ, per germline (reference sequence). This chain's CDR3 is CASSRGQAPTDTQYF. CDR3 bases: TGTGCCAGCAGCCGGGGACAGGCGCCCACAGATACGCAGTATTTT.

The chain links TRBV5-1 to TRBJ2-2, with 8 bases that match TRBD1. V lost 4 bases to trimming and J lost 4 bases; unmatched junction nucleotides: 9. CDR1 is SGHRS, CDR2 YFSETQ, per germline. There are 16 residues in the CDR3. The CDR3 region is CASSPRTGFSTGELFF. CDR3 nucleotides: TGCGCCAGCAGCCCTCGGACAGGGTTTAGCACCGGGGAGCTGTTTTTT.

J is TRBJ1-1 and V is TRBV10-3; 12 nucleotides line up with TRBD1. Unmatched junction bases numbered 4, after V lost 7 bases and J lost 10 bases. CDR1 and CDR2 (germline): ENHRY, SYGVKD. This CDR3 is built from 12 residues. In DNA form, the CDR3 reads TGTGCCATCATGGGACAGGGGGCTTCAGCTTTCTTT. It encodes CAIMGQGASAFF.

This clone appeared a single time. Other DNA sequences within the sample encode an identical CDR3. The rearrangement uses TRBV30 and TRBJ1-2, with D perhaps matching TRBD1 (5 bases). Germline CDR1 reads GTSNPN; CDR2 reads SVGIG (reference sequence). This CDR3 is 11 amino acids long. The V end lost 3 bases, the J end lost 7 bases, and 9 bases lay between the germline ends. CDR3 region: CAWSQGGGYTF. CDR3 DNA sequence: TGTGCCTGGAGCCAGGGTGGTGGCTACACCTTC.

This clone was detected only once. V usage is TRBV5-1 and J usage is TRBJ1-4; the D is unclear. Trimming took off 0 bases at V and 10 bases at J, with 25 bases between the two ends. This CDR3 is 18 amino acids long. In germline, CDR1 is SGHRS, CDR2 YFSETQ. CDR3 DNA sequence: TGCGCCAGCAGCTTGGGTGAGGGTCGCCCACTTGCGGCTCGAAAACTGTTTTTT. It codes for CASSLGEGRPLAARKLFF.

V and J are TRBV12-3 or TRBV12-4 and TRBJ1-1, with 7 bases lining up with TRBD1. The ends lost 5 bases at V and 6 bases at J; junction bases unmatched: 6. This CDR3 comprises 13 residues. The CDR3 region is CASSNRQGPEAFF. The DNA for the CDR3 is TGTGCCAGCAGTAACCGACAGGGCCCTGAAGCTTTCTTT.

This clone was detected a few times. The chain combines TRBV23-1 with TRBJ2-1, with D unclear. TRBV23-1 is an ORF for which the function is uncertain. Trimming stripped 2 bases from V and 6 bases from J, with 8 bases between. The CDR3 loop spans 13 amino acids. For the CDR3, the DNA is TGCGCCAGCAGTCAACCAGAACGCAATGAGCAGTTCTTC. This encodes CASSQPERNEQFF.

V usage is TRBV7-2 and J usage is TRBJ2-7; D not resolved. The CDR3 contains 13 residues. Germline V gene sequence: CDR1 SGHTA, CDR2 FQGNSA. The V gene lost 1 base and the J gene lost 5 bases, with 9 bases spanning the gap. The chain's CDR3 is CASSLDGVDEQYF. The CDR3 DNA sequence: TGTGCCAGCAGCTTAGACGGAGTGGACGAGCAGTACTTC.

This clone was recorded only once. The CDR3 DNA follows: TGTGCTAGTGGTCCCGCCGGGGGGGAAGGAACCTACGAGCAGTACTTC. Amino acids: CASGPAGGEGTYEQYF. The J gene is TRBJ2-7, the V gene TRBV12-5, with 8 bases identical to TRBD2. CDR3 length: 16 amino acids. Germline V lookup: CDR1 LGHNT, CDR2 FRNRAP. Losses at the gene ends were 5 bases for V and 2 bases for J; bases not matched to a gene: 11.

This CDR3 is CAWRPGGAYNEQFF. The CDR3 nucleotides read TGTGCCTGGAGACCTGGGGGGGCATACAATGAGCAGTTCTTC. This chain uses TRBV30 with TRBJ2-1, with a weak D call TRBD2 (7 bases). Trimming pared 3 bases from V and 4 bases from J, leaving 13 bases between. CDR1 is GTSNPN, CDR2 SVGIG, per germline (reference sequence). This CDR3 is 14 amino acids long. Combining the CDR3 with reference TRBV30 and TRBJ2-1 gives the whole variable domain SQTIHQWPATLVQPVGSPLSLECTVEGTSNPNLYWYRQAAGRGLQLLFYSVGIGQISSEVPQNLSASRPQDRQFILSSKKLLLSDSGFYLCAWRPGGAYNEQFFGPGTRLTVL.

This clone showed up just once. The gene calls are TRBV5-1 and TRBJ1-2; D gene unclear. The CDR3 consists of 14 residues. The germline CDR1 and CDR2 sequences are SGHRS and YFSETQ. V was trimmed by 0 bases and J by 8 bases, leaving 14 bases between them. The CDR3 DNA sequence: TGCGCCAGCAGCTTGGATTACGGGGTAATAGGCTACACCTTC. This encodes CASSLDYGVIGYTF.

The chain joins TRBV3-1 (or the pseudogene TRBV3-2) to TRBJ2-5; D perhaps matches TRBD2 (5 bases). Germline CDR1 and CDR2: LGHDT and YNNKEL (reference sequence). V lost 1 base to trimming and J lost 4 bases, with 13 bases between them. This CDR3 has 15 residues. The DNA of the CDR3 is TGTGCCAGCAGCCAAGGTCCCGGGCGGGCAGAGACCCAGTACTTC. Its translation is CASSQGPGRAETQYF.

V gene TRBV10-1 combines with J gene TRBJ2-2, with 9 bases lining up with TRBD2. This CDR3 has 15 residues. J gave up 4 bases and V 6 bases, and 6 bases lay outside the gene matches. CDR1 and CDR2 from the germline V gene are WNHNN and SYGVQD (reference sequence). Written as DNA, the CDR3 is TGCGCCAGCAGGGGGACTAGCATTAGCACCGGGGAGCTGTTTTTT. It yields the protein CASRGTSISTGELFF.

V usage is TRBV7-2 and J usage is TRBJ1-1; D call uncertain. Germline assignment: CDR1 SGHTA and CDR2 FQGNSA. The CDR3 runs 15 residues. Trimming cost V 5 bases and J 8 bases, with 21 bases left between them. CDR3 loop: CASSPQVGVGSEAFF. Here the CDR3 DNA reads TGTGCCAGCAGCCCCCAGGTCGGGGTCGGGAGCGAAGCTTTCTTT.

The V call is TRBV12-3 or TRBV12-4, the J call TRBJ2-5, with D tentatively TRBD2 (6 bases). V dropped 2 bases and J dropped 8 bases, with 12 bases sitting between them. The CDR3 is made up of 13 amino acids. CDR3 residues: CASSLSRRETQYF. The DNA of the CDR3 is TGTGCCAGCAGTTTATCAAGGAGGGAAACCCAGTACTTC.

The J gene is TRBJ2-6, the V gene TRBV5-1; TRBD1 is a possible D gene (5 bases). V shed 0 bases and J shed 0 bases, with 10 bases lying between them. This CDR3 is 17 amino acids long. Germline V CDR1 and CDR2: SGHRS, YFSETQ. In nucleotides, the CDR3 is TGCGCCAGCAGCTTGGCCGTGGGGCTCTCTGGGGCCAACGTCCTGACTTTC. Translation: CASSLAVGLSGANVLTF.

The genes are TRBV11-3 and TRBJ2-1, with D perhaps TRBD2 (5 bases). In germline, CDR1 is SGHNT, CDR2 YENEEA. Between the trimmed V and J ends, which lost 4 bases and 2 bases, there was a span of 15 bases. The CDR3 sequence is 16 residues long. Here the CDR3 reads CASSSPAGIPYNEQFF. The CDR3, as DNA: TGTGCCAGCAGCTCACCCGCCGGGATTCCCTACAATGAGCAGTTCTTC.

CDR3 nucleotide sequence: TGCGCCAGCAGCTTGGCCGGCCAGCGGGGACACAATGAGCAGTTCTTC. Translation: CASSLAGQRGHNEQFF. The chain is built from TRBV5-1 and TRBJ2-1, with TRBD2 matching over 7 bases. The CDR3 has 16 residues. CDR1 is SGHRS, CDR2 YFSETQ, per germline. J was trimmed by 5 bases and V by 0 bases; bases with no gene match: 8.

The CDR3 is CASATGTGSDEQYF. The CDR3 DNA reads as TGTGCCAGCGCCACCGGGACAGGATCAGACGAGCAGTACTTC. The chain has TRBV5-5 and TRBJ2-7; 8 bases fit TRBD1. The germline CDR1 and CDR2 sequences are SGHKS and YYEKEE (reference sequence). Trimming cost V 7 bases and J 5 bases; bases outside gene matches: 11. There are 14 residues in the CDR3. Based on the CDR3 plus reference TRBV5-5 and TRBJ2-7, the full variable domain is DAGVTQSPTHLIKTRGQQVTLRCSPISGHKSVSWYQQVLGQGPQFIFQYYEKEERGRGNFPDRFSARQFPNYSSELNVNALLLGDSALYLCASATGTGSDEQYFGPGTRLTVT.